The 10 T cell receptor beta chains below come from one sample, sequenced in a study of neurological immune-mediated disorders (dated by TCRdb to between 2018 and 2020). Library creation used 5' RACE. Sequencer: Illumina HiSeq 2500. In TCRdb, the public reads were trimmed at Q25 with fastp and aligned with MiXCR, with productive beta chains retained. Here each entry gathers all rows of one CDR3 protein and keeps the most common genes and DNA. The sample has more than 45,000 distinct CDR3 sequences on record, roughly 11% of them singletons. The ten largest clonotypes hold about 1.7% of the sample. The sequenced sample consisted of PBMCs. These receptors all stem from a man aged 60 to 69 in good health.

Many counts were recorded for this clonotype. This rearrangement joins TRBV5-1 to TRBJ2-3; D remains ambiguous. CDR3 length: 16 amino acids. Per germline, CDR1 SGHRS and CDR2 YFSETQ. V was cut by 3 bases and J by 0 bases, with 14 bases left in between. CDR3 in DNA: TGCGCCAGCAGCTCCCATCAAGCATCTAGCACAGATACGCAGTATTTT. The encoded protein is CASSSHQASSTDTQYF.

This clonotype was counted many times. The chain joins TRBV20-1 to TRBJ2-5; 8 nucleotides match TRBD2. V dropped 2 bases and J dropped 13; count of bases not matched to a gene: 6. The V gene's germline CDR1 is DFQATT and CDR2 SNEGSKA (reference sequence). The CDR3 length is 11 residues. In DNA form, the CDR3 reads TGCAGTGCTAGATTGGGACTAGGGGTGTACTTC. This sequence encodes CSARLGLGVYF.

This clonotype showed up many times. The chain couples TRBV5-5 to TRBJ2-7; D possibly corresponds to TRBD2 (5 bases). Germline loops: CDR1 SGHKS, CDR2 YYEKEE (reference sequence). This CDR3 spans 11 amino acids. V was shortened by 4 bases and J by 4 bases, with 6 bases between the two germline ends. The CDR3: CASSPGYEQYF. The DNA for the CDR3 is TGTGCCAGCAGCCCGGGGTACGAGCAGTACTTC.

This clonotype has at least ten counts. The gene calls are TRBV20-1 and TRBJ1-5, with TRBD1 as a possible D gene (5 bases). The CDR3 is 13 residues long. V lost 3 bases, J lost 5 bases, and 11 bases lay in between. Germline V gives CDR1 DFQATT, CDR2 SNEGSKA (reference sequence). In nucleotides, the CDR3 is TGCAGTGCTAGGTGGGGGGAGGATCAGCCCCAGCATTTT. This translates into CSARWGEDQPQHF.

This clonotype appeared many times. The chain joins TRBV7-9 to TRBJ1-1; D is uncertain. The CDR3 sequence is 14 residues long. The germline V and J ends were trimmed by 1 base and 2 bases, with 8 bases remaining between them. CDR1 and CDR2 from the germline V gene are SEHNR and FQNEAQ (reference sequence). The CDR3, as DNA: TGTGCCAGCAGCTTAGACGGGTCCAACACTGAAGCTTTCTTT. It yields the protein CASSLDGSNTEAFF.

This clonotype has a count of ten or more. The V gene is TRBV10-3, the J gene TRBJ2-7; D gene uncertain. The CDR3 spans 14 residues. The germline V gene has CDR1 ENHRY and CDR2 SYGVKD. Trimming took off 2 bases at V and 2 bases at J, with 10 bases between the two ends. The DNA for the CDR3 is TGTGCCATCAGTGAGCTACAGAGAACCTACGAGCAGTACTTC. Its translation: CAISELQRTYEQYF.

There are many counts of this clonotype. The chain joins TRBV12-3 or TRBV12-4 to TRBJ1-2; D uncertain. Deletions cut 5 bases from V and 9 bases from J, with 10 bases between. The CDR3 is 11 amino acids. The CDR3 reads CASSPGPRYTF. The CDR3, as DNA: TGTGCCAGCAGTCCTGGGCCCCGCTACACCTTC.

This clonotype was detected many times. The CDR3 sequence is CASSLDRFFYEQYF. CDR3 DNA: TGTGCCAGCAGCTTGGACAGGTTCTTCTACGAGCAGTACTTC. The rearrangement links TRBV7-2 to TRBJ2-7; 7 bases map to TRBD1. The J segment lost 3 bases and the V segment lost 3 bases, leaving 5 bases of the junction unmatched. The V gene's germline CDR1 is SGHTA and CDR2 FQGNSA. The CDR3 has 14 amino acids.

V gene TRBV7-2 combines with J gene TRBJ1-6; TRBD1 matches at 8 bases. Germline CDR1 and CDR2: SGHTA and FQGNSA. The J segment lost 4 bases and the V segment lost 1 base, leaving 18 bases of the junction unmatched. CDR3 size: 21 residues. The chain's CDR3 is CASSLVGGRAGGLSYNSPLHF. DNA of the CDR3: TGTGCCAGCAGCTTAGTAGGGGGGAGGGCAGGGGGCTTATCTTATAATTCACCCCTCCACTTT.

This clonotype was seen ten or more times. The V gene is TRBV6-1, the J gene TRBJ1-6, with 8 bases matching TRBD1. Germline CDR1 MNHNS, CDR2 SASEGT. CDR3 length: 17 amino acids. V shed 5 bases and J 2 bases; nucleotides not matched to a gene: 8. CDR3 sequence: CASSPTGGRTYNSPLHF. The CDR3 DNA reads as TGTGCCAGCAGTCCTACAGGGGGGAGGACCTATAATTCACCCCTCCACTTT.